This T cell receptor beta chain was profiled in a study of T cells expressing NK-cell markers. Study findings and constraints: Four of the donors also had these clonotypes leading their CD3+CD56-NKG2C+ fraction.

The CDR3 length is 13 residues. Germline CDR1 DFQATT, CDR2 SNEGSKA (reference sequence). Points on this clonotype: Its antigen remains unknown.

TCRdb reanalyzed the 5' RACE reads, giving one entry per CDR3 protein sequence and no DNA. The table counts 500,000 to 700,000 distinct CDR3 sequences; about 3.6% lies in the top ten. The material sequenced was blood T cells: a sorted CD56 or NKG2C T cell subset, CD4+ or CD8+ T cells, or bulk PBMC T cells (not recorded which). The source of this sequence is a man aged 18 to 30 in good health. The J gene is TRBJ2-2, the V gene TRBV20-1; TCRdb reports TRBD1, a call that lacks DNA to check it against. CDR3 in amino acids: CSARQGLAGELFF.